The 26 T cell receptor beta chains in this list originate from one sample, sequenced in a study of blood T cell repertoires in COVID-19. Some clones are missing from TCRdb's copy, which holds only in-frame ones; the method was immunoSEQ multiplex PCR. The table includes roughly 120,000 clones, more than 75% detected once. The sequenced sample consisted of peripheral blood. The receptors were sampled from a man aged 45 to 65 with active COVID-19.

The chain recombines TRBV6-1 with TRBJ1-4, with a weak D call TRBD1 (5 bases). Deletions cut 2 bases from V and 6 bases from J, with 10 bases between. CDR1 is MNHNS, CDR2 SASEGT, per germline. The CDR3 length is 14 residues. In DNA, the CDR3 is TGTGCCAGCAGTGAATGGGGCAGCGATGAAAAACTGTTTTTT. It translates to CASSEWGSDEKLFF.

The genes are TRBV7-9 and TRBJ2-6, with D uncertain. Trimming cost V 1 base and J 2 bases, with 12 bases left between them. The CDR3 has 17 residues. Germline CDR1 is SEHNR and CDR2 is FQNEAQ (reference sequence). As DNA, the CDR3 is TGTGCCAGCAGCTTAGGGCATGCCTCCGCTGGGGCCAACGTCCTGACTTTC. Translation: CASSLGHASAGANVLTF.

This chain links TRBV3-1 (or the pseudogene TRBV3-2) with TRBJ1-5, with D possibly TRBD1 on 5 matching bases. Germline V lookup: CDR1 LGHDT, CDR2 YNNKEL (reference sequence). There are 14 residues in the CDR3. V shed 1 base and J shed 5 bases, with 9 bases lying between them. The chain's CDR3 is CASSQGQRHQPQHF. Here the CDR3 DNA reads TGTGCCAGCAGCCAAGGACAGAGACATCAGCCCCAGCATTTT.

The rearrangement joins TRBV18 to TRBJ2-5, with TRBD1 as a possible D gene (5 bases). In germline, CDR1 is KGHSH, CDR2 LQKENI. V lost 6 bases to trimming and J lost 2 bases, with 10 bases between them. The length of the CDR3 is 13 residues. This CDR3 is CASSPQGQETQYF. The CDR3 nucleotides read TGTGCCAGCTCGCCCCAGGGTCAAGAGACCCAGTACTTC.

V gene TRBV3-1 (or the pseudogene TRBV3-2) combines with J gene TRBJ1-4; tentatively, D is TRBD1 (6 bases). Germline V gene sequence: CDR1 LGHDT, CDR2 YNNKEL (reference sequence). Trimming removed 3 bases from V and 2 bases from J, with 13 bases in between. The CDR3 sequence is 16 residues long. CDR3 protein: CASSHGAGVTNEKLFF. The CDR3 nucleotides are TGTGCCAGCAGCCATGGGGCAGGGGTGACTAATGAAAAACTGTTTTTT.

The chain employs TRBV2 and TRBJ2-1, with a weak D call TRBD1 (7 bases). Germline CDR1 reads SNHLY; CDR2 reads FYNNEI. The V end was cut by 11 bases, the J end by 5 bases, with 16 bases between. The CDR3 contains 13 residues. The CDR3: CAGGTVGNNEQFF. As DNA, the CDR3 is TGTGCCGGGGGGACAGTGGGGAACAATGAGCAGTTCTTC. The full variable domain, with the rest looked up from reference TRBV2 and TRBJ2-1, is EPEVTQTPSHQVTQMGQEVILRCVPISNHLYFYWYRQILGQKVEFLVSFYNNEISEKSEIFDDQFSVERPDGSNFTLKIRSTKLEDSAMYFCAGGTVGNNEQFFGPGTRLTVL.

The chain couples TRBV9 to TRBJ1-6; D call uncertain. Germline lookup yields CDR1 SGDLS and CDR2 YYNGEE. This CDR3 contains 17 residues. V dropped 3 bases and J dropped 0 bases, with 13 bases sitting between them. CDR3 protein: CASSERDSSSYNSPLHF. DNA of the CDR3: TGTGCCAGCAGCGAGAGAGACTCCAGCTCCTATAATTCACCCCTCCACTTT.

This clone was recorded only once. The CDR3 coding sequence is TGTGCCAGCAGCTTGGGTTCACAGGGGGGGAACACCGGGGAGCTGTTTTTT. Amino acids: CASSLGSQGGNTGELFF. The chain couples TRBV5-4 to TRBJ2-2, with 8 nucleotides matching TRBD1. V was pared by 0 bases and J by 1 base, with 5 bases of the junction left unmatched. The CDR3 is 17 residues long. Germline V gene sequence: CDR1 SGHNT, CDR2 YYREEE (reference sequence).

V gene TRBV19 combines with J gene TRBJ2-6, with 9 bases aligning to TRBD1. The CDR3 contains 18 residues. CDR1 LNHDA and CDR2 SQIVND come from the germline V gene (reference sequence). V gave up 5 bases and J gave up 2 bases; unmatched junction bases: 10. CDR3 region: CASSQSPGTGTGANVLTF. The CDR3 DNA follows: TGTGCCAGTAGTCAAAGTCCCGGGACAGGGACTGGGGCCAACGTCCTGACTTTC.

V is TRBV7-6 and J is TRBJ1-1; D is uncertain. Trimming cost V 0 bases and J 1 base, with 9 bases left between them. In germline, CDR1 is SGHVS, CDR2 FNYEAQ. This CDR3 spans 15 amino acids. For the CDR3, the DNA is TGTGCCAGCAGCTTAGCCCCCCGGGGGAACACTGAAGCTTTCTTT. Its protein is CASSLAPRGNTEAFF.

The chain combines TRBV28 with TRBJ1-2; TRBD1 is a possible D gene (5 bases). This CDR3 spans 16 amino acids. Germline values: CDR1 MDHEN, CDR2 SYDVKM. The germline V and J ends were trimmed by 2 bases and 3 bases, with 16 bases remaining between them. CDR3 region: CASSLRGPLGHYGYTF. The CDR3 coding sequence is TGTGCCAGCAGTTTAAGGGGTCCCCTAGGCCACTATGGCTACACCTTC.

This clone was seen more than once but under ten times. The V gene is TRBV6-5, the J gene TRBJ1-1; 7 nucleotides agree with TRBD1. CDR1 and CDR2 from the germline V gene are MNHEY and SVGAGI. This CDR3 region has 13 residues. Trimming at V came to 6 bases and at J to 1 base, leaving 2 bases not matched to a gene. The CDR3 DNA follows: TGTGCCAGCAGATGGACAGGGAACACTGAAGCTTTCTTT. Translated, it gives CASRWTGNTEAFF.

This clone turned up a few times. The chain couples TRBV2 to TRBJ2-5; a weak D match, TRBD2 (6 bases). Trimming stripped 2 bases from V and 2 bases from J, with 12 bases between. Germline assignment: CDR1 SNHLY and CDR2 FYNNEI. The CDR3 contains 15 residues. The CDR3 reads CASSERVTRQETQYF. DNA for the CDR3: TGTGCCAGCAGTGAAAGGGTGACTAGACAAGAGACCCAGTACTTC. Full variable domain (rest looked up from reference TRBV2 and TRBJ2-5): EPEVTQTPSHQVTQMGQEVILRCVPISNHLYFYWYRQILGQKVEFLVSFYNNEISEKSEIFDDQFSVERPDGSNFTLKIRSTKLEDSAMYFCASSERVTRQETQYFGPGTRLLVL.

The rearrangement uses TRBV19 and TRBJ1-5; 7 bases fit TRBD1. Germline lookup yields CDR1 LNHDA and CDR2 SQIVND (reference sequence). The CDR3 has 16 residues. Trimming removed 7 bases from V and 1 base from J; junction bases left unmatched: 10. The CDR3 nucleotides read TGTGCCAGTAAAAAAAAAGGGGGCGAAAGCAATCAGCCCCAGCATTTT. Its translation: CASKKKGGESNQPQHF.

The chain recombines TRBV27 with TRBJ1-1; TRBD1 matches at 8 bases. The CDR3 extends over 16 amino acids. CDR1 and CDR2 from the germline V gene are MNHEY and SMNVEV (reference sequence). J was trimmed by 2 bases and V by 4 bases; bases with no gene match: 9. The CDR3 reads CASSSPGQAFNTEAFF. The DNA of the CDR3 is TGTGCCAGCAGTTCACCGGGACAGGCGTTCAACACTGAAGCTTTCTTT.

The genes are TRBV3-1 (or the pseudogene TRBV3-2) and TRBJ2-6; D perhaps matches TRBD1 (6 bases). V dropped 6 bases and J dropped 0 bases, with 15 bases sitting between them. The CDR3 has 17 amino acids. Germline values: CDR1 LGHDT, CDR2 YNNKEL (reference sequence). This CDR3 reads CASRRQASSSGANVLTF. The CDR3 DNA is TGTGCCAGCAGACGACAGGCGTCGAGCTCTGGGGCCAACGTCCTGACTTTC.

This clone has just a few counts. This chain uses TRBV10-2 with TRBJ1-5; D remains ambiguous. This CDR3 comprises 15 residues. V dropped 7 bases and J dropped 5 bases, with 18 bases sitting between them. Germline assignment: CDR1 WSHSY and CDR2 SAAADI. The CDR3 region is CASTKNGGEYQPQHF. The CDR3 nucleotides are TGCGCCAGCACCAAGAACGGAGGCGAATATCAGCCCCAGCATTTT.

J is TRBJ2-5 and V is TRBV5-1, with 8 bases aligning to TRBD1. The CDR3 is 14 residues long. V shed 7 bases and J 4 bases; nucleotides not matched to a gene: 9. Germline V lookup: CDR1 SGHRS, CDR2 YFSETQ. Written as DNA, the CDR3 is TGCGCCAGCTGTTCAAGGACAGGGATAGAGACCCAGTACTTC. Translation gives CASCSRTGIETQYF.

This clone was detected a few times. The CDR3 DNA follows: TGTGCCAGCAGCTTAATCGGTGAGCAGTTCTTC. It is translated as CASSLIGEQFF. This chain joins TRBV7-8 and TRBJ2-1; D gene unclear. V was pared by 2 bases and J by 9 bases, with 5 bases between. CDR3 length: 11 residues. CDR1 and CDR2 (germline): SGHVS, FQNEAQ.

The gene calls are TRBV18 and TRBJ2-1; D remains unclear. Germline V lookup: CDR1 KGHSH, CDR2 LQKENI. V shed 0 bases and J shed 0 bases, with 12 bases lying between them. The CDR3 is 17 residues long. In nucleotides, the CDR3 is TGTGCCAGCTCACCACCGGTCTTGCCGAGCTCCTACAATGAGCAGTTCTTC. It codes for CASSPPVLPSSYNEQFF.

V and J are TRBV6-5 and TRBJ2-3; D ambiguous. The CDR3 loop spans 13 amino acids. Germline loops: CDR1 MNHEY, CDR2 SVGAGI. Trimming removed 6 bases from V and 9 bases from J, with 16 bases in between. CDR3 DNA: TGTGCCAGCAGATCCCCCGGCGAGCGCACGCAGTATTTT. It specifies CASRSPGERTQYF.

The chain is built from TRBV5-4 and TRBJ2-3; tentative D call: TRBD1 (6 bases). The V and J ends lost 7 bases and 2 bases respectively, with 17 bases between them. The germline CDR1 and CDR2 sequences are SGHNT and YYREEE (reference sequence). This CDR3 is built from 15 residues. CDR3 loop: CASHLTGWNTDTQYF. The CDR3, as DNA: TGTGCCAGCCACCTAACAGGGTGGAACACAGATACGCAGTATTTT.

The gene calls are TRBV4-2 and TRBJ1-4, with a tentative D call TRBD1 (6 bases). V lost 0 bases, J lost 8 bases, and 13 bases lay in between. Germline V CDR1 and CDR2: LGHNA, YNFKEQ. This CDR3 has 15 residues. CDR3 sequence: CASSQDYRVGEKLFF. Written as DNA, the CDR3 is TGTGCCAGCAGCCAAGACTACAGGGTTGGGGAAAAACTGTTTTTT.

The chain combines TRBV5-8 with TRBJ1-2; D uncertain. Germline CDR1 reads SGHTS; CDR2 reads YDEGEE. Trimming stripped 4 bases from V and 8 bases from J, with 12 bases between. CDR3 size: 12 residues. The CDR3 loop is CASSPSGFGYTF. The CDR3 bases are TGTGCCAGCAGCCCATCGGGGTTCGGCTACACCTTC. Filled out from reference TRBV5-8 and TRBJ1-2, the complete variable domain reads EAGVTQSPTHLIKTRGQQATLRCSPISGHTSVYWYQQALGLGLQFLLWYDEGEERNRGNFPPRFSGRQFPNYSSELNVNALELEDSALYLCASSPSGFGYTFGSGTRLTVV.

The count of this clone is one. The chain employs TRBV18 and TRBJ1-3; D not resolved. Trimming pared 0 bases from V and 3 bases from J, leaving 12 bases between. CDR3 length: 16 amino acids. The germline V gene encodes CDR1 KGHSH and CDR2 LQKENI. The CDR3 spells CASSPPAGVDGNTIYF. CDR3 bases: TGTGCCAGCTCACCACCGGCGGGAGTTGATGGAAACACCATATATTTT.

CDR3 protein: CAIKRDTEAFF. The DNA for the CDR3 is TGTGCCATCAAACGGGACACTGAAGCTTTCTTT. J is TRBJ1-1 and V is TRBV10-3; no clear D. Trimming removed 7 bases from V and 3 bases from J, with 6 bases in between. Germline-derived CDR1 and CDR2 are ENHRY and SYGVKD. This CDR3 comprises 11 residues.